This TCR beta chain came from a study of blood T cell repertoires in COVID-19. Study at large: Whether acute or convalescent, the COVID-19 samples came from the United States, Italy and Spain. The analysed material was cDNA or gDNA that came from T cells, B-cell-depleted T cells, or PBMCs.

V was cut by 0 bases and J by 0 bases, with 9 bases left in between. Germline V CDR1 and CDR2: SGHDT, YYEEEE. CDR3 length: 15 amino acids. This clone was counted a single time. Original analysis: Amplified reference gene primers provided the basis for estimating nucleated cell counts. Only in-frame clones appear in the TCRdb table, and some are missing; sequencing was by immunoSEQ multiplex PCR. The DNA gave D and trimming, while V, J and clone size come from that table. This table has over 75,000 clones, approximately 83% appearing once. The receptor comes from a woman aged 80 or over with active or convalescent COVID-19. The chain combines TRBV5-6 with TRBJ1-1; D uncertain. Sequences were obtained from peripheral blood. The CDR3 DNA reads as TGTGCCAGCAGCTTGGCCCCGGGGATGAACACTGAAGCTTTCTTT. This codes for CASSLAPGMNTEAFF.